This T cell receptor (beta chain) stems from a study of T-cell reconstitution after alpha-beta-depleted transplantation in children (dated by TCRdb to 2016 to 2018). Describing the broader study: T-cell immune reconstitution after TCRalphabeta/CD19-depleted allogeneic hematopoietic cell transplantation in children was quantitatively tracked in the study by means of TCR repertoire profiling.

According to the study, the label for this sample's treatment or condition signals: allogeneic hematopoietic cell transplantation with graft depleted of TCRalphabeta T cells and CD19 B cells. The transplant recipients were children given TCRalphabeta/CD19-depleted allogeneic hematopoietic cell grafts. Relative to germline, V is 5 bases shorter and J is 4 bases shorter, with 27 bases between their ends. Taken from the germline V gene (reference sequence), the CDR1 and CDR2 loops are SGHAT and FQDESV. The CDR3, cysteine through phenylalanine, is 19 amino acids long. Here the CDR3 DNA is all that survives: 57 bases in frame from base 1. On this clonotype: No cognate antigen has been identified for it. No base quality values were provided; no much bigger clone lies one nucleotide off.

What the study reported, not specific to this receptor: The frequencies of hyperexpanded clones fell over the following months, and after one year, T-cell counts and TCRbeta diversity were mostly attributed to newly produced T cells. The apparently early alphabetaT-cell count recovery about two months after transplant was reportedly dependent on only several hundred rapidly expanded clones derived from non-depleted graft cells. In some patients, the high TCRbeta diversity seen at day 60 was put down to recipient T cells and intrathymic progenitors that had survived conditioning.

Receptors were amplified or captured by PCR. For sequencing, an Illumina HiSeq 2500 was employed. Molecular barcoding was employed in the preparation of TCR libraries, with unique molecular identifiers being used to normalize TCRbeta repertoire quantification. TCRdb reworked the public reads: Q25 trimming with fastp, MiXCR clone assembly, productive beta chains retained. Identical CDR3 protein sequences are pooled into one entry, listed with their most common genes and DNA. The sample table holds more than 200,000 distinct CDR3 sequences, of which 20% to 30% were seen once. The leading ten clones occupy about 4.8% of the sample.

This sample comprised PBMCs, mostly from graft donor cells, obtained 360 days after TCRalphabeta/CD19-depleted stem cell transplant. The TCR was taken from a female patient aged 2 to 10 who had a stem cell transplant for congenital amegakaryocytic thrombocytopenia, so the T cells may come from the graft donor. The chain links TRBV11-1 with TRBJ2-1, with an unclear D gene assignment. The CDR3 here reads CASSGTPRKRTSTYNEQFF. The DNA sequence is given as TGTGCCAGCAGCGGAACCCCCAGGAAAAGGACCTCAACGTACAATGAGCAGTTCTTC.